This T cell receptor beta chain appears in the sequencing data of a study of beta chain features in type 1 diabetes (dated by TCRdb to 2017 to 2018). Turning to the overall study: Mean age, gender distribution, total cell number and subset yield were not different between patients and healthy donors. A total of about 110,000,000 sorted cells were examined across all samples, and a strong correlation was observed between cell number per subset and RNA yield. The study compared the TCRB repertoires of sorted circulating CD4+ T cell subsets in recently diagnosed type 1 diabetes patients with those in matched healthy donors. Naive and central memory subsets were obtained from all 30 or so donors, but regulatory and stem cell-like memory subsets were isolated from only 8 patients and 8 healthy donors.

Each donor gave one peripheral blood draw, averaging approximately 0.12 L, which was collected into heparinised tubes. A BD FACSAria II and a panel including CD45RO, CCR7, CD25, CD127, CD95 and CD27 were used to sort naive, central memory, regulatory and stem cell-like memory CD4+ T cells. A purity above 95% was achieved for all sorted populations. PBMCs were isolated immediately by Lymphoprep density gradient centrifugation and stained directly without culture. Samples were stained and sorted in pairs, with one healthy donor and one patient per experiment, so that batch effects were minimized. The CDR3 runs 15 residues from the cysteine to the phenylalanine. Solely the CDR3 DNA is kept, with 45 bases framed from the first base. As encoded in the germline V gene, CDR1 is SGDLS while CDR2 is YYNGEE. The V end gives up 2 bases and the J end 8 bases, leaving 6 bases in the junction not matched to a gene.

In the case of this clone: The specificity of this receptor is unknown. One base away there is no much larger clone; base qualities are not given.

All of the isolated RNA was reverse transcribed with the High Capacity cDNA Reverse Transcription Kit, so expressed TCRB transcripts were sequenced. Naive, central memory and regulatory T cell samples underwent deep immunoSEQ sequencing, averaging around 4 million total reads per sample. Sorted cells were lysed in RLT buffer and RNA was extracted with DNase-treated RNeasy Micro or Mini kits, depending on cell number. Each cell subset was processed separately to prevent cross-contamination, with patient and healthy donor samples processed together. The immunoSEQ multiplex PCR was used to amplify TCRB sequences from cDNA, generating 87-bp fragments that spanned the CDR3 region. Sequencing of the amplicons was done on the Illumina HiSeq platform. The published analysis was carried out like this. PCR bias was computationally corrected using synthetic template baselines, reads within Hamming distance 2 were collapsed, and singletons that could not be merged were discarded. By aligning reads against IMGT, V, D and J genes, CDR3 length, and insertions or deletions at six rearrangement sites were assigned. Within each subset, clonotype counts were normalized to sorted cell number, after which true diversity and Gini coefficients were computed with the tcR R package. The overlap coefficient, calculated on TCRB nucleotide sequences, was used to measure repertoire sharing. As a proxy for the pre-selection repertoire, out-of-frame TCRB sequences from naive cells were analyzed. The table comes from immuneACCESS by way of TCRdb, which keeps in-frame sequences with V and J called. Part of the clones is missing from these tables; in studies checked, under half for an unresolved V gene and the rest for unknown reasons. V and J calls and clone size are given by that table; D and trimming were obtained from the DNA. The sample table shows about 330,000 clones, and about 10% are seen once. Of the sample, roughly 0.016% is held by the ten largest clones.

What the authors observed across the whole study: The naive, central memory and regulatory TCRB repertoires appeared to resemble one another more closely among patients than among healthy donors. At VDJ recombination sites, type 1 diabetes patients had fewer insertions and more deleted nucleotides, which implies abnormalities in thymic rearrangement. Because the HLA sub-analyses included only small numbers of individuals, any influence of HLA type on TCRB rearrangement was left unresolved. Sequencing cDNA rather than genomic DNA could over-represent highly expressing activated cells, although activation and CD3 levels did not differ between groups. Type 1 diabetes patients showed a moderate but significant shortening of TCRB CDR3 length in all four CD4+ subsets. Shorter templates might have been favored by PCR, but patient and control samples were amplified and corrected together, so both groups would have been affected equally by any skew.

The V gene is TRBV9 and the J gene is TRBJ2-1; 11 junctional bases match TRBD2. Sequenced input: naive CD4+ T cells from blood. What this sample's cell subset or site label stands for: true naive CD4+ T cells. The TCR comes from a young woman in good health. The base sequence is TGTGCCAGCAGCGTGGTAGCGGGAGGGGGAGATGAGCAGTTCTTC. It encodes CASSVVAGGGDEQFF.